This is a list of T cell receptor beta chains from one sample in a study of OX40 agonist ivuxolimab in advanced cancers. Using immunoSEQ multiplex PCR, the repertoire was profiled, and TCRdb retains in-frame clones only, with some absent. The sample lists about 61,000 clones; about 90% were seen once. The sequences come from CD4+ or CD8+ T cells sorted from blood, collected in a trial of the OX40 agonist ivuxolimab. These receptor sequences come from an adult with an advanced solid tumor such as melanoma, head and neck, liver or kidney cancer. Both conserved end residues are part of each CDR3. A D gene is named only where the DNA matches it firmly. Size is stated for part of the rows, as once, few or many counts, or as a class when the clone is expanded.

V	D	J	size	CDR3	DNA
TRBV7-2	-	TRBJ1-5	-	CASSLASIGANQPQHF	TGTGCCAGCAGCTTAGCGTCAATCGGGGCCAATCAGCCCCAGCATTTT
TRBV25-1	-	TRBJ2-5	-	CASSEYMAETQYF	TGTGCCAGCAGTGAATATATGGCCGAGACCCAGTACTTC
TRBV12-5	-	TRBJ2-3	-	CASGLVRGSTDTQYF	TGTGCTAGTGGTTTGGTACGGGGGTCCACAGATACGCAGTATTTT
TRBV28	-	TRBJ2-3	-	CASSGSTDTQYF	TGTGCCAGCAGTGGTAGCACAGATACGCAGTATTTT
TRBV30	TRBD1	TRBJ1-5	-	CAWSVRQGAGQPQHF	TGTGCCTGGAGTGTAAGACAGGGGGCAGGTCAGCCCCAGCATTTT
TRBV29-1	-	TRBJ2-1	-	CSGGTRNEQFF	TGCAGCGGGGGGACCAGAAATGAGCAGTTCTTC
TRBV10-3	-	TRBJ2-5	-	CAISDGEQETQYF	TGTGCCATCAGTGATGGGGAACAAGAGACCCAGTACTTC
TRBV30	-	TRBJ2-1	-	CAWSAMPSGSYNEQFF	TGTGCCTGGAGTGCAATGCCGTCGGGGTCCTACAATGAGCAGTTCTTC
TRBV4-1	-	TRBJ1-2	-	CASSPTVNYGYTF	TGCGCCAGCAGCCCGACAGTCAACTATGGCTACACCTTC
TRBV7-6	-	TRBJ1-4	-	CASSLSEGRGEKLFF	TGTGCCAGCAGCTTATCAGAGGGGAGAGGGGAAAAACTGTTTTTT
TRBV19	TRBD1	TRBJ1-1	-	CASKTGTGHGEAFF	TGTGCCAGTAAAACCGGGACAGGCCATGGGGAAGCTTTCTTT
TRBV11-3	-	TRBJ2-1	few	CASSSRQEGGREQFF	TGTGCCAGCAGCTCCCGGCAGGAGGGGGGGCGCGAGCAGTTCTTC
TRBV11-3	-	TRBJ2-3	-	CASSLDWVGGTDTQYF	TGTGCCAGCAGCTTAGATTGGGTGGGCGGCACAGATACGCAGTATTTT
TRBV10-2	TRBD1	TRBJ1-2	-	CATGTANNYGYTF	TGCGCCACCGGGACAGCAAATAACTATGGCTACACCTTC
TRBV6-5	-	TRBJ1-1	-	CASSLGVGTEAFF	TGTGCCAGCAGTTTAGGGGTGGGCACTGAAGCTTTCTTT
TRBV5-1	-	TRBJ2-5	-	CASSSGRWETQYF	TGCGCCAGCAGCTCGGGGAGGTGGGAGACCCAGTACTTC
TRBV4-1	-	TRBJ1-1	-	CASSQGRDTEAFF	TGCGCCAGCAGCCAAGGACGGGACACTGAAGCTTTCTTT
TRBV7-3	-	TRBJ2-2	many	CASSASPSDTGELFF	TGTGCCAGCAGCGCCTCCCCATCGGACACCGGGGAGCTGTTTTTT
TRBV29-1	-	TRBJ1-2	-	CSVEDIPSDGYTF	TGCAGCGTTGAAGATATACCCTCCGATGGCTACACCTTC
TRBV4-1	-	TRBJ1-2	-	CASSQGRTSYGYTF	TGCGCCAGCAGCCAAGGTCGAACTTCCTATGGCTACACCTTC
TRBV30	-	TRBJ1-1	-	CAWVNQGTEAFF	TGTGCCTGGGTAAACCAGGGAACTGAAGCTTTCTTT
TRBV7-2	-	TRBJ1-2	-	CASSLEIPGAGGYTF	TGTGCCAGCAGCTTAGAAATCCCAGGGGCGGGTGGCTACACCTTC
TRBV4-2	TRBD2	TRBJ2-3	-	CASSQLGTSGRSTDTQYF	TGTGCCAGCAGCCAGTTGGGGACTAGCGGGAGGAGCACAGATACGCAGTATTTT
TRBV5-6	-	TRBJ1-2	-	CASSPAGSIYGYTF	TGTGCCAGCAGCCCCGCGGGATCGATCTATGGCTACACCTTC
TRBV2	-	TRBJ1-1	-	CASSDNSEAFF	TGTGCCAGCAGTGACAATTCTGAAGCTTTCTTT
TRBV4-2	TRBD2	TRBJ2-7	-	CASSHRPGLGEQYF	TGTGCCAGCAGCCACCGACCGGGACTAGGCGAGCAGTACTTC
TRBV11-2	-	TRBJ1-1	-	CASSLERDTEAFF	TGTGCCAGCAGCTTAGAACGGGACACTGAAGCTTTCTTT
TRBV6-5	-	TRBJ1-1	-	CASSYGYGRTEAFF	TGTGCCAGCAGTTATGGGTACGGTAGAACTGAAGCTTTCTTT
TRBV19	-	TRBJ1-1	-	CASSPSLLNTEAFF	TGTGCCAGTAGTCCTTCTTTATTGAACACTGAAGCTTTCTTT
TRBV4-3	-	TRBJ1-4	-	CASSQLRGRDELFF	TGCGCCAGCAGCCAGCTACGAGGCAGGGATGAACTGTTTTTT
TRBV6-5	-	TRBJ1-1	-	CASISPGREEAFF	TGTGCCAGCATCTCCCCGGGAAGGGAAGAAGCTTTCTTT
TRBV6-6	-	TRBJ1-5	-	CASSIKGDQPQHF	TGTGCCAGCAGTATCAAGGGCGATCAGCCCCAGCATTTT
TRBV5-1	-	TRBJ1-2	-	CASSLDGRSYGYTF	TGCGCCAGCAGCTTGGATGGTAGATCTTATGGCTACACCTTC
TRBV6-1	TRBD2	TRBJ2-5	-	CASSELAGGPQETQYF	TGTGCCAGCAGTGAACTAGCGGGAGGGCCACAAGAGACCCAGTACTTC
TRBV15	TRBD2	TRBJ2-5	-	CATSRDRGGQETQYF	TGTGCCACCAGCAGAGATCGGGGAGGGCAAGAGACCCAGTACTTC
TRBV14	TRBD2	TRBJ2-1	-	CASSQFGLAGEEQFF	TGTGCCAGCAGCCAATTCGGACTAGCGGGAGAGGAGCAGTTCTTC
TRBV11-2	TRBD2	TRBJ2-1	-	CASTLTSGSSYNEQFF	TGTGCCAGCACCCTGACTAGCGGGAGCTCCTACAATGAGCAGTTCTTC
TRBV19	TRBD1	TRBJ1-2	-	CASIQGHGLGYTF	TGTGCCAGCATACAGGGGCATGGGCTTGGCTACACCTTC
TRBV28	TRBD2	TRBJ2-3	-	CASSFGREFIIRGESTDTQYF	TGTGCCAGCAGTTTTGGTCGAGAGTTCATTATTCGGGGGGAGAGCACAGATACGCAGTATTTT
TRBV28	-	TRBJ1-6	-	CASSPQGLGSPLHF	TGTGCCAGCAGTCCCCAGGGGTTGGGATCACCCCTCCACTTT
TRBV6-5	-	TRBJ1-3	-	CASSYSGSSGNTIYF	TGTGCCAGCAGTTACTCGGGGAGCTCTGGAAACACCATATATTTT
TRBV11-3	-	TRBJ2-3	-	CASSLGWYGSGTDTQYF	TGTGCCAGCAGCTTAGGGTGGTACGGGAGCGGTACAGATACGCAGTATTTT
TRBV28	-	TRBJ2-4	-	CASSLLAKNIQYF	TGTGCCAGCAGTTTGCTGGCCAAAAACATTCAGTACTTC
TRBV7-8	-	TRBJ2-7	-	CASSGGFYEQYF	TGTGCCAGCAGCGGAGGCTTTTACGAGCAGTACTTC
TRBV5-6	-	TRBJ1-1	-	CASSLDTEAFF	TGTGCCAGCAGCTTGGACACTGAAGCTTTCTTT